The rows below give T cell receptor beta chains drawn from one sample of a study of blood T cell repertoires in COVID-19. Profiling relied on immunoSEQ multiplex PCR, and the TCRdb table lists in-frame clones only, not all of them. The top ten hold 2.5% to 3% of the sample, which has 300,000 to 350,000 clones, 65% to 85% seen once. The material sequenced was peripheral blood. The origin of the receptors is a man in his thirties or forties with active or convalescent COVID-19. Both conserved end residues are part of each CDR3. D genes are given only for firm matches. Only some rows state a clone size, as once, few, many or a class for expanded clones.

v_gene	j_gene	abundance	d_gene	CDR3aa	CDR3nt
TRBV29-1	TRBJ2-7	once	NA	CSVEATSSYEQYF	TGCAGCGTTGAAGCGACTAGCTCCTACGAGCAGTACTTC
TRBV6-5	TRBJ1-1	NA	TRBD1	CASSSTGTKAFF	TGTGCCAGCAGTTCGACAGGGACCAAAGCTTTCTTT
TRBV7-2	TRBJ1-2	NA	NA	CASSLDTGDYGYTF	TGTGCCAGCAGCTTAGATACGGGGGACTATGGCTACACCTTC
TRBV7-6	TRBJ1-2	NA	NA	CASSSIGTAPSDGYTF	TGTGCCAGCAGCTCAATCGGTACAGCCCCGTCTGATGGCTACACCTTC
TRBV7-2	TRBJ2-3	NA	TRBD2	CASSPRASGASTDTQYF	TGTGCCAGCAGCCCCCGAGCTAGCGGGGCTAGCACAGATACGCAGTATTTT
TRBV6-5	TRBJ1-1	NA	NA	CASRPDRSSTEAFF	TGTGCCAGCAGACCCGACAGGAGTAGCACTGAAGCTTTCTTT
TRBV4-3	TRBJ2-3	NA	NA	CASSLRDTYTDTQYF	TGCGCCAGCAGCCTAAGGGACACCTACACAGATACGCAGTATTTT
TRBV10-3	TRBJ1-5	NA	NA	CAISGRESNQPQHF	TGTGCCATCAGTGGTCGAGAGAGCAATCAGCCCCAGCATTTT
TRBV28	TRBJ2-7	NA	TRBD1	CASSLLGQGRNEQYF	TGTGCCAGCAGTTTGTTGGGACAGGGGAGGAACGAGCAGTACTTC
TRBV5-6	TRBJ2-7	NA	TRBD1	CASSSRGSSEQYF	TGTGCCAGCAGCTCCAGGGGGTCCTCCGAGCAGTACTTC
TRBV18	TRBJ1-2	NA	TRBD1	CASSPTAQGALGYGYTF	TGTGCCAGCTCTCCTACTGCACAGGGGGCGCTGGGCTATGGCTACACCTTC
TRBV5-1	TRBJ2-3	NA	TRBD2	CASSLAPTSGASTDTQYF	TGCGCCAGCAGCTTGGCCCCTACTAGCGGGGCTAGCACAGATACGCAGTATTTT
TRBV12-3/TRBV12-4	TRBJ1-1	NA	NA	CASSSRQEAFF	TGTGCCAGCAGTTCCCGACAGGAAGCTTTCTTT
TRBV24-1	TRBJ1-2	NA	TRBD1	CATKKSGGEGFGYTF	TGTGCCACCAAAAAATCAGGGGGCGAAGGCTTTGGCTACACCTTC
TRBV12-3/TRBV12-4	TRBJ2-3	NA	NA	CASSLDRTQYF	TGTGCCAGCAGCCTGGACAGAACGCAGTATTTT
TRBV9	TRBJ1-3	few	NA	CASSVLLGNTIYF	TGTGCCAGCAGCGTACTTCTCGGAAACACCATATATTTT
TRBV5-6	TRBJ2-7	few	TRBD2	CASSLGLAGSHEQYF	TGTGCCAGCAGCTTGGGTCTAGCGGGATCGCACGAGCAGTACTTC
TRBV12-3/TRBV12-4	TRBJ1-1	NA	NA	CASSLYTEAFF	TGTGCCAGCAGTCTTTACACTGAAGCTTTCTTT
TRBV24-1	TRBJ2-4	once	NA	CATSDSPRQLIAKNIQYF	TGTGCCACCAGTGATTCCCCCAGGCAACTCATAGCCAAAAACATTCAGTACTTC
TRBV13	TRBJ2-3	NA	NA	CASSLVTGPTDTQYF	TGTGCCAGCAGCTTAGTTACAGGGCCCACAGATACGCAGTATTTT
TRBV28	TRBJ1-5	few	TRBD1	CASSLYKDRGSNQPQHF	TGTGCCAGCAGTTTATACAAGGACAGGGGGTCCAATCAGCCCCAGCATTTT
TRBV11-3	TRBJ1-1	few	NA	CASSPGVMGGNTEAFF	TGTGCCAGCAGCCCCGGGGTAATGGGAGGGAACACTGAAGCTTTCTTT
TRBV6-6	TRBJ1-1	few	TRBD1	CASSYPGQGNTEAFF	TGTGCCAGCAGTTACCCTGGACAGGGGAACACTGAAGCTTTCTTT